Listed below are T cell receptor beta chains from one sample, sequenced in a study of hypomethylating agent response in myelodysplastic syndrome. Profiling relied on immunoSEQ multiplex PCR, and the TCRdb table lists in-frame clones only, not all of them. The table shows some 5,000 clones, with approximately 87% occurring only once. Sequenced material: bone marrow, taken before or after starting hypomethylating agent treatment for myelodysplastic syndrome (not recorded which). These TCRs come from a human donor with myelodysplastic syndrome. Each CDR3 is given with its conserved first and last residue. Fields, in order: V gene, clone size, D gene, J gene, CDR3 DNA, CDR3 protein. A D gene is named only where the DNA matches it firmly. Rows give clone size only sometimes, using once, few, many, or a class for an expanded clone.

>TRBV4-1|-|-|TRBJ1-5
TGCGCCAGCAGCCAAGTGGGAATAGGCCAGCCCCAGCATTTT
CASSQVGIGQPQHF
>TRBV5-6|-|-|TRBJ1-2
TGTGCCAGCAGCTATCCAGGGAACTATGGCTACACCTTC
CASSYPGNYGYTF
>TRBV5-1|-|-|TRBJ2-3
TGCGCCAGCAGCTTGGTGCTCGGGGGCCCCACAGATACGCAGTATTTT
CASSLVLGGPTDTQYF
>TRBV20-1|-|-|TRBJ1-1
TGCAGTGCCTCGGCAGTTGAAGCTTTCTTT
CSASAVEAFF
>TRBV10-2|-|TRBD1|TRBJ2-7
TGCGCCATTCTACAGGGGAGCTCCTACGAGCAGTACTTC
CAILQGSSYEQYF
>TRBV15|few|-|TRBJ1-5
TGTGCCACCAGCAGAGATTATAGCAATCAGCCCCAGCATTTT
CATSRDYSNQPQHF
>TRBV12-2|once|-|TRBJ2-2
TGTGCAAGTTGCTTAGGAACGGGCGCGTTTGACACCGGGGAGCTGTTTTTT
CASCLGTGAFDTGELFF
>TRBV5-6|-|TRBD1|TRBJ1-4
TGTGCCAGCAGCAGGGGGCGAGTGGAAAAACTGTTTTTT
CASSRGRVEKLFF
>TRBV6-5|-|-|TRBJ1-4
TGTGCCAGCAGTTACAGGGGCGATAATGAAAAACTGTTTTTT
CASSYRGDNEKLFF
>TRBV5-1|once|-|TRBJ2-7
TGCGCCAGCAGCTTGGACCTGGGGGGGGCCGGCTACGAGCAGTACTTC
CASSLDLGGAGYEQYF
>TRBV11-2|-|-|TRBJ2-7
TGTGCCAGCAGCTTAGGTGGTCAGAGCTCCTACGAGCAGTACTTC
CASSLGGQSSYEQYF
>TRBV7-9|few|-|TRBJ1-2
TGTGCCAGCAGCTTAGAGGGGATCAACACCTTC
CASSLEGINTF
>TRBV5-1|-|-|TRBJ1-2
TGCGCCAGCAGCTCCGAACCGGACATCGGCGGCTACACCTTC
CASSSEPDIGGYTF
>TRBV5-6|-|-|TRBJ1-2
TGTGCCAGCAGCTCGGAACGGAACTATGGCTACACCTTC
CASSSERNYGYTF
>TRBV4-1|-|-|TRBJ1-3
TGCGCCAGCAGCCAAGATTACGGGGGAAGGCGAAACACCATATATTTT
CASSQDYGGRRNTIYF
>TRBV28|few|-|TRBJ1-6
TGTGCCAGTTGGAGTTCTAATTCACCCCTCCACTTT
CASWSSNSPLHF
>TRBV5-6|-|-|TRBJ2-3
TGTGCCAGCAGCTTGGCGTACGGGACTGGCACAGATACGCAGTATTTT
CASSLAYGTGTDTQYF
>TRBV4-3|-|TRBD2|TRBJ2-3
TGCGCCAGCAGCTATTCTAGCGGGGGGGGCGCAGATACGCAGTATTTT
CASSYSSGGGADTQYF
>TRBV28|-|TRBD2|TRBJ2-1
TGTGCCAGCAGTCACCCGACTAGCGGGGGGGATGAGCAGTTCTTC
CASSHPTSGGDEQFF
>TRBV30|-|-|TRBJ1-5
TGTGCCTGGAGTGGAAGAAATCAGCCCCAGCATTTT
CAWSGRNQPQHF
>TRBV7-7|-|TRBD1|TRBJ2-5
TGTGCCAGCAGCCATGGACAGGGGGCGGGTGAGACCCAGTACTTC
CASSHGQGAGETQYF
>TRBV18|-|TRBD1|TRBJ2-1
TGTGCCAGCTCACCTGGGACAGGCGACAATGAGCAGTTCTTC
CASSPGTGDNEQFF
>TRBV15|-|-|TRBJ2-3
TGTGCCACCGCCTATACAGGGTCTAGCACAGATACGCAGTATTTT
CATAYTGSSTDTQYF
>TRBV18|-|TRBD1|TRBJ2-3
TGTGCCAGCTCACCAGGGACAGGGGCCTCAGATACGCAGTATTTT
CASSPGTGASDTQYF
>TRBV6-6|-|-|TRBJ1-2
TGTGCCAGCAGTTACTCGCGGGTGGATGGCTACACCTTC
CASSYSRVDGYTF
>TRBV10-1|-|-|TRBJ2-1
TGCGCCAGCAGTGAGGTGGCTCGGGATGAGCAGTTCTTC
CASSEVARDEQFF
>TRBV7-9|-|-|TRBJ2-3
TGTGCCAGCAGCTTGTTGGGCGCCCTGCAACCGATAGGGTATTTT
CASSLLGALQPIGYF
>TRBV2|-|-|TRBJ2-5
TGTGCCAGCAGTGAATATGGGCAAGAGACCCAGTACTTC
CASSEYGQETQYF
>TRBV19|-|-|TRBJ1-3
TGTGCCAGTAGTATCACGGGGACTGGAAACACCATATATTTT
CASSITGTGNTIYF
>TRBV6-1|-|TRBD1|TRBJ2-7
TGTGCCAGCAGCTTATCGGAGAGGGGGCGGAACGAGCAGTACTTC
CASSLSERGRNEQYF
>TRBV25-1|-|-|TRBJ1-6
TGTGCCAGCAGTGAAGGCCAAACCTATAATTCACCCCTCCACTTT
CASSEGQTYNSPLHF
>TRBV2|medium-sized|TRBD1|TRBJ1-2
TGTGCCAGCAGTACGACAGGGGGGGATGGCTACACCTTC
CASSTTGGDGYTF
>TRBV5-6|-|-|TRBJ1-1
TGTGCCAGCAGCCCTATGGGGGGTATATCTGCTTTCTTT
CASSPMGGISAFF
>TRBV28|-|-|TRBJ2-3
TGTGCCAGCAGTCCCCTGACTAGTGGAGATACGCAGTATTTT
CASSPLTSGDTQYF
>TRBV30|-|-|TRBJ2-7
TGTGCCTGGAGTAATGTCGGGGGACCCTACGAGCAGTACTTC
CAWSNVGGPYEQYF
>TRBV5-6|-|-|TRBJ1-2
TGTGCCAGCAGCTCTTTAGCGAACTATGGCTACACCTTC
CASSSLANYGYTF
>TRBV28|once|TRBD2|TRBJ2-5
TGTGCCAGCTTCGGACTAGCGGCCGCCGTCGGGGAGCAGTACTTC
CASFGLAAAVGEQYF
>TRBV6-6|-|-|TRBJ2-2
TGTGCCAGCAGTTACAGGGAAGGCACCGGGGAGCTGTTTTTT
CASSYREGTGELFF
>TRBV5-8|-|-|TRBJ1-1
TGTGCCAGCAGCTTGGAGGGCTGGGGGCCGGGTGGAAACACTGAAGCTTTCTTT
CASSLEGWGPGGNTEAFF
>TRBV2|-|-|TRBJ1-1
TGTGCCAGCAGTGATGGGGGTGGGAACACTGAAGCTTTCTTT
CASSDGGGNTEAFF
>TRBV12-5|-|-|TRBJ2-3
TGTGCTAGTGGTTTGGTAACTGACTTCCCAGATACGCAGTATTTT
CASGLVTDFPDTQYF
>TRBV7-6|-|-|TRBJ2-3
TGTGCCAGCAGCTTATTGGGGGGTACAGATACGCAGTATTTT
CASSLLGGTDTQYF
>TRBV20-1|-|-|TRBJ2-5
TGCAGTGCTGAGAACCAAGAGACCCAGTACTTC
CSAENQETQYF
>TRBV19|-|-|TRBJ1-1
TGTGCCAGTAGTATCCTTACCGATGGGACACCTGGGACGGCTTTCTTT
CASSILTDGTPGTAFF
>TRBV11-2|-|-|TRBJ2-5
TGTGCCAGCAGCCCAGGGGGGCGGGGTCGGGAGGAGACCCAGTACTTC
CASSPGGRGREETQYF
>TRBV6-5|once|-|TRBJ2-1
TGTGCCAGCTGGCGCTCCTACAATGAGCAGTTCTTC
CASWRSYNEQFF
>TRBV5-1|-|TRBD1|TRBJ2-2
TGCGCCAGCAGCTTAACCCTCAGGGGACAGGGGAACACCGGGGAGCTGTTTTTT
CASSLTLRGQGNTGELFF
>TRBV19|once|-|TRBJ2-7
TGTGCCAGTAGTATGATGGCAGGAAGCCCCTACGAGCAGTACTTC
CASSMMAGSPYEQYF
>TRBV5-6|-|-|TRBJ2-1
TGTGCCAGCAGTAGAAGGAATGAGCAGTTCTTC
CASSRRNEQFF
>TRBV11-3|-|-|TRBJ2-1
TGTGCCAGCAGCTTAGGAGAAAATGAGCAGTTCTTC
CASSLGENEQFF